The T cell receptor (beta chain) described here comes from a study of blood T cell repertoires in COVID-19. Across the whole study: Samples taken during acute and convalescent COVID-19 were collected in the United States, Italy and Spain. PBMCs, B-cell-depleted T cells, or T cells provided the cDNA or gDNA that made up the material.

The repertoire was sequenced with immunoSEQ multiplex PCR; TCRdb's copy has only in-frame clones and lacks some. The repertoire has fewer than 250,000 clones, approximately 90% of them found once; the top ten carry roughly 0.69%. This CDR3 has 19 amino acids. CDR1 is SGDLS, CDR2 YYNGEE, per germline. Unmatched junction bases numbered 15, after V lost 0 bases and J lost 5 bases. This chain uses TRBV9 with TRBJ2-1, with 9 positions matching TRBD2. Source material: peripheral blood. The source of this sequence is a man between 35 and 55 years old with acute or convalescent COVID-19. The CDR3 DNA is TGTGCCAGCAGCGTAGAAGTACGGGTAGCGGGGGCCCCGGACAATGAGCAGTTCTTC. Translated, it gives CASSVEVRVAGAPDNEQFF.